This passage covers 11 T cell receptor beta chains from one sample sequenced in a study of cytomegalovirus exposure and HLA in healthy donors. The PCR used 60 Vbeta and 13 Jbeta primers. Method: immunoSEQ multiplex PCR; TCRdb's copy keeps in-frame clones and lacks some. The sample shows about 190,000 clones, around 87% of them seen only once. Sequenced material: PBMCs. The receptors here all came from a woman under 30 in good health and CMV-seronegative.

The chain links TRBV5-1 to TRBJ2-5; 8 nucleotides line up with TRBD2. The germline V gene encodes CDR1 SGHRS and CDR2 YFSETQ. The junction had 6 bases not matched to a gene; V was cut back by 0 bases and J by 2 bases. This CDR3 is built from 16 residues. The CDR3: CASSLGASGQQETQYF. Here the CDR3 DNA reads TGCGCCAGCAGCTTGGGAGCTAGCGGGCAACAAGAGACCCAGTACTTC.

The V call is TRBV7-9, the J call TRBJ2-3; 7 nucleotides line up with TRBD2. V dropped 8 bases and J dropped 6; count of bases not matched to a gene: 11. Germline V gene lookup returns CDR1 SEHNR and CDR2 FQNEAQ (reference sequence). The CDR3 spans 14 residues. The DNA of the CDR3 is TGTGCCAGCTGTCTAGCGGTGGGTGGGGATACGCAGTATTTT. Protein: CASCLAVGGDTQYF.

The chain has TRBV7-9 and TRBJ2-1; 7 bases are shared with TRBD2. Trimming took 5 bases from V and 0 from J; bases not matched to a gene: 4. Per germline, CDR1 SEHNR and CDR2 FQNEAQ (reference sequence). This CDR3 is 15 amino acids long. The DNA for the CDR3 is TGTGCCAGCAGCCCGCGGGGGACCTCCTACAATGAGCAGTTCTTC. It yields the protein CASSPRGTSYNEQFF.

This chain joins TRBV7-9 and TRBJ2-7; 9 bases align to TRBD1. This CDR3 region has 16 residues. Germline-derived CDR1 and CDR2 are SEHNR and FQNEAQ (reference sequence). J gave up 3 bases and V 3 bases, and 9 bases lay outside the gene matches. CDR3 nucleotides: TGTGCCAGCAGCTTCACAGACGGGACAGGGAACTACGAGCAGTACTTC. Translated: CASSFTDGTGNYEQYF. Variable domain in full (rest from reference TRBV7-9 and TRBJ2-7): DTGVSQNPRHKITKRGQNVTFRCDPISEHNRLYWYRQTLGQGPEFLTYFQNEAQLEKSRLLSDRFSAERPKGSFSTLEIQRTEQGDSAMYLCASSFTDGTGNYEQYFGPGTRLTVT.

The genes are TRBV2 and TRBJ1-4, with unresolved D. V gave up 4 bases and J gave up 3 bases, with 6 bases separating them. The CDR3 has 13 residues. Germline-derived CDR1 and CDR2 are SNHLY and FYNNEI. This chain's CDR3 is CASSGESNEKLFF. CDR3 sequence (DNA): TGTGCCAGCAGTGGGGAGTCTAATGAAAAACTGTTTTTT.

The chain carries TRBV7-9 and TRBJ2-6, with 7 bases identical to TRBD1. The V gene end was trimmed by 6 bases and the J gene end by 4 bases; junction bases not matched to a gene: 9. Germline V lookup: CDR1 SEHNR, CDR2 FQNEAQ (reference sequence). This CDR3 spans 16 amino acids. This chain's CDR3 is CASSGRGRRGANVLTF. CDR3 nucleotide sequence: TGTGCCAGCAGTGGTAGGGGGCGGCGAGGGGCCAACGTCCTGACTTTC. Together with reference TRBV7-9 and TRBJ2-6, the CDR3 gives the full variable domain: DTGVSQNPRHKITKRGQNVTFRCDPISEHNRLYWYRQTLGQGPEFLTYFQNEAQLEKSRLLSDRFSAERPKGSFSTLEIQRTEQGDSAMYLCASSGRGRRGANVLTFGAGSRLTVL.

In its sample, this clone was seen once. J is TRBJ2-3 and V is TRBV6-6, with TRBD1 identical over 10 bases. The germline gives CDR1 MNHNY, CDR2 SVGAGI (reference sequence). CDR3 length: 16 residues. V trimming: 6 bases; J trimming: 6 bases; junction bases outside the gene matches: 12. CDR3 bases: TGTGCCAGCAGACTCGACAGGGGGCGATTTGGTGATACGCAGTATTTT. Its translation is CASRLDRGRFGDTQYF.

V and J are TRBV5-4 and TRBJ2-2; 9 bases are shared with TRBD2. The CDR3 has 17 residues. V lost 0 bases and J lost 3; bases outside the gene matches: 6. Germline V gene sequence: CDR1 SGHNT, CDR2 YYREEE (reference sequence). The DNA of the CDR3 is TGTGCCAGCAGCTTGGGGCGGGGGGGTCGATACACCGGGGAGCTGTTTTTT. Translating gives CASSLGRGGRYTGELFF.

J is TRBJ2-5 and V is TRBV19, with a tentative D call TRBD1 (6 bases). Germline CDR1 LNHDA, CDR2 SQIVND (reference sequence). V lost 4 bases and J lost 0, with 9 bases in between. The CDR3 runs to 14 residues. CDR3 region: CASSTRTDQETQYF. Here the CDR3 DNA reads TGTGCCAGTAGTACCCGGACAGACCAAGAGACCCAGTACTTC. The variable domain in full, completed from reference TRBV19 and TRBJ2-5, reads DGGITQSPKYLFRKEGQNVTLSCEQNLNHDAMYWYRQDPGQGLRLIYYSQIVNDFQKGDIAEGYSVSREKKESFPLTVTSAQKNPTAFYLCASSTRTDQETQYFGPGTRLLVL.

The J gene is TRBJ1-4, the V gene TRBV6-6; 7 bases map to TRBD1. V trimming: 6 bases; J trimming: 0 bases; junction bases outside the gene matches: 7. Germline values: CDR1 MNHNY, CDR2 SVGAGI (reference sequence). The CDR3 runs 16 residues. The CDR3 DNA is TGTGCCAGCAGGGGACAGCCGGGGACAACTAATGAAAAACTGTTTTTT. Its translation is CASRGQPGTTNEKLFF.

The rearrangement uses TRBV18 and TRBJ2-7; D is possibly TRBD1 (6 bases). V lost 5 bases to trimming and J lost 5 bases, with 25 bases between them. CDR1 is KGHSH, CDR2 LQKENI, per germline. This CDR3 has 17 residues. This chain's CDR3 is CASSYKAPGRSGDEQYF. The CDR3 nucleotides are TGTGCCAGCTCATACAAGGCCCCCGGACGGTCAGGGGACGAGCAGTACTTC.